This T cell receptor (beta chain) was sequenced for a study of T-cell reconstitution after alpha-beta-depleted transplantation in children. Study-wide results and caveats: Several hundred graft clones that had expanded were reportedly the source of alpha-beta T cells about two months after transplant. T-cell counts and diversity at one year post-transplant came mainly from newly produced T cells.

The TCRbeta library incorporated unique molecular identifiers. TCRdb itself ran the PCR reads through MiXCR, one entry per CDR3 protein. The repertoire has some 310,000 distinct CDR3 sequences, approximately 23% of them found once; the top ten carry approximately 11%. Note on this clonotype: Its antigen is not known.

V shed 8 bases, J shed 3 bases, and the junction held 16 bases outside the gene matches. This CDR3 is 18 amino acids long. The sequencing used PBMCs, mostly from graft donor cells, collected 180 days after TCRalphabeta/CD19-depleted stem cell transplant. The sequence was obtained from a male patient between 10 and 17 years old who had a stem cell transplant for acute lymphoblastic leukemia, so the T cells may come from the graft donor. The chain recombines TRBV12-3 or TRBV12-4 with TRBJ2-7, with 13 bases that match TRBD2. CDR3 bases: TGTGCCAGCGGGGGGACTAGCGGGGTGCGATTGGGTATCTACGAGCAGTACTTC. Protein product: CASGGTSGVRLGIYEQYF.